This is a list of T cell receptor beta chains from one sample in a study of response to subunit inactivated influenza vaccine. TCRdb itself ran the RT-PCR reads through MiXCR, one entry per CDR3 protein. The sample lists 170,000 or so distinct CDR3 sequences; approximately 12% were seen once. The specimen was CD8+ T cells sorted from PBMCs, collected less than 30 months after vaccination. The source of these receptors is a man in his fifties or sixties who received an inactivated influenza vaccine. CDR3s include the opening cysteine and the closing phenylalanine or tryptophan. The order of the fields is V gene, D gene, clone size, J gene, CDR3 length, CDR3 DNA, CDR3 protein. The D gene is left open where the match is weak. Size is omitted from some rows. Given values are once, few, many or a class for expanded clones.

V gene: TRBV7-8; D gene: NA; clone size: many; J gene: TRBJ1-1; CDR3 length: 16; CDR3 DNA: TGTGCCAGCAGCCCGAGGGGGGGGGGAATGGGAACTGAAGCTTTCTTT; CDR3 protein: CASSPRGGGMGTEAFF
V gene: TRBV20-1; D gene: NA; clone size: many; J gene: TRBJ1-2; CDR3 length: 16; CDR3 DNA: TGCAGTGCTAGAGAAAGTCAGTACGGACCTAACTATGGCTACACCTTC; CDR3 protein: CSARESQYGPNYGYTF
V gene: TRBV10-3; D gene: NA; clone size: many; J gene: TRBJ2-3; CDR3 length: 15; CDR3 DNA: TGTGCCATCAGGGGGGACGGACTTAGCACAGATACGCAGTATTTT; CDR3 protein: CAIRGDGLSTDTQYF
V gene: TRBV25-1; D gene: NA; clone size: many; J gene: TRBJ2-7; CDR3 length: 12; CDR3 DNA: TGTGCCAGCAGTGGCTCCGGTCTCGAGCAGTACTTC; CDR3 protein: CASSGSGLEQYF
V gene: TRBV7-9; D gene: NA; clone size: NA; J gene: TRBJ2-5; CDR3 length: 12; CDR3 DNA: TGTGCCAGCAGCTTAGACAGAGAGACCCAGTACTTC; CDR3 protein: CASSLDRETQYF
V gene: TRBV6-5; D gene: NA; clone size: many; J gene: TRBJ2-5; CDR3 length: 14; CDR3 DNA: TGTGCCAGCAGTTACCGCCAGGGACAAGAGACCCAGTACTTC; CDR3 protein: CASSYRQGQETQYF
V gene: TRBV6-5; D gene: NA; clone size: many; J gene: TRBJ2-1; CDR3 length: 15; CDR3 DNA: TGTGCCAGCAGTTACTACGGCAGCTTGGGGAATGAGCAGTTCTTC; CDR3 protein: CASSYYGSLGNEQFF
V gene: TRBV5-5; D gene: NA; clone size: many; J gene: TRBJ2-1; CDR3 length: 14; CDR3 DNA: TGTGCCAGCAGCCGCCGTGATGCATACAATGAGCAGTTCTTC; CDR3 protein: CASSRRDAYNEQFF
V gene: TRBV4-3; D gene: NA; clone size: few; J gene: TRBJ2-6; CDR3 length: 17; CDR3 DNA: TGCGCCAGCAGCCAAGGTTATGAGGTTCCTGGGGCCAACGTCCTGACTTTC; CDR3 protein: CASSQGYEVPGANVLTF
V gene: TRBV27; D gene: NA; clone size: few; J gene: TRBJ2-7; CDR3 length: 12; CDR3 DNA: TGTGCCAGCAGTTTACCCGGGCTCGAGCAGTACTTC; CDR3 protein: CASSLPGLEQYF
V gene: TRBV7-9; D gene: NA; clone size: few; J gene: TRBJ2-1; CDR3 length: 17; CDR3 DNA: TGTGCCAGCAGCTTAGGAGCCGGGGCCCTCTCCTACAATGAGCAGTTCTTC; CDR3 protein: CASSLGAGALSYNEQFF
V gene: TRBV3-1; D gene: NA; clone size: NA; J gene: TRBJ2-3; CDR3 length: 15; CDR3 DNA: TGTGCCAGCAGCCAAGGAACGAGGAAGACAGATACGCAGTATTTT; CDR3 protein: CASSQGTRKTDTQYF
V gene: TRBV20-1; D gene: NA; clone size: NA; J gene: TRBJ2-7; CDR3 length: 13; CDR3 DNA: TGCAGTGCGGGGGGAACCTTCTCCTACGAGCAGTACTTC; CDR3 protein: CSAGGTFSYEQYF
V gene: TRBV20-1; D gene: NA; clone size: many; J gene: TRBJ1-5; CDR3 length: 15; CDR3 DNA: TGCAGTGCTAGAGATTTTGGGCGGAGCAATCAGCCCCAGCATTTT; CDR3 protein: CSARDFGRSNQPQHF
V gene: TRBV28; D gene: NA; clone size: NA; J gene: TRBJ2-7; CDR3 length: 16; CDR3 DNA: TGTGCCAGCGTGGAGGTCGGAGGGAGTACCTCCTACGAGCAGTACTTC; CDR3 protein: CASVEVGGSTSYEQYF
V gene: TRBV28; D gene: NA; clone size: NA; J gene: TRBJ2-7; CDR3 length: 16; CDR3 DNA: TGTGCCAGCAGTCCTCCCGGGAAAACCATTTCCTACGAGCAGTACTTC; CDR3 protein: CASSPPGKTISYEQYF
V gene: TRBV4-1; D gene: TRBD2; clone size: few; J gene: TRBJ2-7; CDR3 length: 15; CDR3 DNA: TGCGCCAGCAGCCGATCTAGCGGGGGCCCCTACGAGCAGTACTTC; CDR3 protein: CASSRSSGGPYEQYF
V gene: TRBV7-2; D gene: NA; clone size: few; J gene: TRBJ2-7; CDR3 length: 15; CDR3 DNA: TGTGCCAGCAGCTTAGACTTTCTGATAGGGGACGAGCAGTACTTC; CDR3 protein: CASSLDFLIGDEQYF
V gene: TRBV18; D gene: TRBD2; clone size: few; J gene: TRBJ2-3; CDR3 length: 15; CDR3 DNA: TGTGCCAGCTCACCCCAATGGGGGGGAACAGATACGCAGTATTTT; CDR3 protein: CASSPQWGGTDTQYF
V gene: TRBV10-2; D gene: TRBD2; clone size: few; J gene: TRBJ2-1; CDR3 length: 15; CDR3 DNA: TGCGCCAGCAGCCTCCTAGCGGGTGATTACAATGAGCAGTTCTTC; CDR3 protein: CASSLLAGDYNEQFF
V gene: TRBV4-3; D gene: NA; clone size: few; J gene: TRBJ1-6; CDR3 length: 12; CDR3 DNA: TGCGCCAGCAGCCTGGGGGATGGTCCCCTCCACTTT; CDR3 protein: CASSLGDGPLHF
V gene: TRBV4-2; D gene: TRBD2; clone size: few; J gene: TRBJ2-3; CDR3 length: 18; CDR3 DNA: TGTGCCAGCAGCCTATCCGGGACTAGCGGGAGCGGAACAGATACGCAGTATTTT; CDR3 protein: CASSLSGTSGSGTDTQYF
V gene: TRBV9; D gene: NA; clone size: few; J gene: TRBJ2-1; CDR3 length: 15; CDR3 DNA: TGTGCCAGCAGCCCCCGAGGAGGGGCCACCAATGAGCAGTTCTTC; CDR3 protein: CASSPRGGATNEQFF
V gene: TRBV2; D gene: TRBD1; clone size: NA; J gene: TRBJ2-7; CDR3 length: 14; CDR3 DNA: TGTGCCAGCAGTCCGGGACAGGGTGCACACGAGCAGTACTTC; CDR3 protein: CASSPGQGAHEQYF
V gene: TRBV7-2; D gene: NA; clone size: NA; J gene: TRBJ2-7; CDR3 length: 14; CDR3 DNA: TGTGCCAGCAGCTTAGTACCAGGGGTAAACGAGCAGTACTTC; CDR3 protein: CASSLVPGVNEQYF
V gene: TRBV9; D gene: NA; clone size: few; J gene: TRBJ2-2; CDR3 length: 12; CDR3 DNA: TGTGCCAGCCTAAACCGCGCCGGGGAGCTGTTTTTT; CDR3 protein: CASLNRAGELFF
V gene: TRBV7-9; D gene: TRBD2; clone size: NA; J gene: TRBJ2-3; CDR3 length: 16; CDR3 DNA: TGTGCCAGCACCGCCCTGCAGGGAGGGACTCCAGATACGCAGTATTTT; CDR3 protein: CASTALQGGTPDTQYF
V gene: TRBV4-3; D gene: NA; clone size: NA; J gene: TRBJ2-1; CDR3 length: 16; CDR3 DNA: TGCGCCAGCAGCCAAGATTTGCCAGGGAGTGAGGGTGAGCAGTTCTTC; CDR3 protein: CASSQDLPGSEGEQFF
V gene: TRBV28; D gene: TRBD2; clone size: few; J gene: TRBJ2-1; CDR3 length: 16; CDR3 DNA: TGTGCCAGCAGTTTTGCGGGAGGGGGCTCCTACAATGAGCAGTTCTTC; CDR3 protein: CASSFAGGGSYNEQFF
V gene: TRBV7-9; D gene: NA; clone size: NA; J gene: TRBJ2-7; CDR3 length: 13; CDR3 DNA: TGTGCCAGCAGCCAATGGGACTTATACGAGCAGTACTTC; CDR3 protein: CASSQWDLYEQYF
V gene: TRBV27; D gene: NA; clone size: NA; J gene: TRBJ2-3; CDR3 length: 14; CDR3 DNA: TGTGCCAGCAGTACATTTAGCGGCGCGGATACGCAGTATTTT; CDR3 protein: CASSTFSGADTQYF
V gene: TRBV5-1; D gene: NA; clone size: NA; J gene: TRBJ2-1; CDR3 length: 16; CDR3 DNA: TGCGCCAGCAGTCTCACTGCATGGCGGACCTACAATGAGCAGTTCTTC; CDR3 protein: CASSLTAWRTYNEQFF
V gene: TRBV28; D gene: NA; clone size: many; J gene: TRBJ1-4; CDR3 length: 14; CDR3 DNA: TGTGCCAGCAGTTTACTTGTAACGAGGGAAAAACTGTTTTTT; CDR3 protein: CASSLLVTREKLFF
V gene: TRBV12-3/TRBV12-4; D gene: TRBD1; clone size: NA; J gene: TRBJ2-1; CDR3 length: 15; CDR3 DNA: TGTGCCAGCAGTTTGGAGGGGACAGGCTTTGGCAGGCAGTTCTTC; CDR3 protein: CASSLEGTGFGRQFF
V gene: TRBV4-1; D gene: NA; clone size: few; J gene: TRBJ2-4; CDR3 length: 17; CDR3 DNA: TGCGCCAGCAGCCAAGATTTTCCCGGGGACGGCAAAAACATTCAGTACTTC; CDR3 protein: CASSQDFPGDGKNIQYF
V gene: TRBV9; D gene: TRBD2; clone size: many; J gene: TRBJ2-4; CDR3 length: 16; CDR3 DNA: TGTGCCAGCAGCCCAGACCGGGGGGAGGGCGGGAACATTCAGTACTTC; CDR3 protein: CASSPDRGEGGNIQYF
V gene: TRBV21-1; D gene: NA; clone size: NA; J gene: TRBJ2-4; CDR3 length: 14; CDR3 DNA: TGTGCCAGGGCGGGGTGGATGGCCAAAAACATTCAGTACTTC; CDR3 protein: CARAGWMAKNIQYF
V gene: TRBV18; D gene: TRBD1; clone size: NA; J gene: TRBJ2-5; CDR3 length: 14; CDR3 DNA: TGTGCCAGCTCACCTGGGACAGTACCAGAGACCCAGTACTTC; CDR3 protein: CASSPGTVPETQYF
V gene: TRBV7-8; D gene: NA; clone size: few; J gene: TRBJ2-2; CDR3 length: 15; CDR3 DNA: TGTGCCAGCCACTCGGACATGAAGAACACCGGGGAGCTGTTTTTT; CDR3 protein: CASHSDMKNTGELFF
V gene: TRBV28; D gene: TRBD2; clone size: NA; J gene: TRBJ2-1; CDR3 length: 16; CDR3 DNA: TGTGCCAGCAGTTTATGGTCTAGCGGGGGGCCAGGTGAGCAGTTCTTC; CDR3 protein: CASSLWSSGGPGEQFF
V gene: TRBV7-2; D gene: NA; clone size: many; J gene: TRBJ2-7; CDR3 length: 11; CDR3 DNA: TGTGCCAGCAGCTTAGCTAACGAGCAGTACTTC; CDR3 protein: CASSLANEQYF
V gene: TRBV13; D gene: NA; clone size: NA; J gene: TRBJ1-1; CDR3 length: 14; CDR3 DNA: TGTGCCAGCAGCGGAACCGGCGGTAACACTGAAGCTTTCTTT; CDR3 protein: CASSGTGGNTEAFF
V gene: TRBV10-3; D gene: TRBD2; clone size: NA; J gene: TRBJ2-1; CDR3 length: 12; CDR3 DNA: TGTGCCATCAGTGGGGAGGGGAATGAGCAGTTCTTC; CDR3 protein: CAISGEGNEQFF
V gene: TRBV27; D gene: TRBD2; clone size: NA; J gene: TRBJ2-5; CDR3 length: 14; CDR3 DNA: TGTGCCAGCAGTCCAACTAGCGGGGGAGAGACCCAGTACTTC; CDR3 protein: CASSPTSGGETQYF
V gene: TRBV12-3/TRBV12-4; D gene: TRBD2; clone size: many; J gene: TRBJ2-3; CDR3 length: 16; CDR3 DNA: TGTGCCAGCAGTTTGCTGGGGGGGACCCGCACAGATACGCAGTATTTT; CDR3 protein: CASSLLGGTRTDTQYF
V gene: TRBV4-3; D gene: NA; clone size: few; J gene: TRBJ1-1; CDR3 length: 17; CDR3 DNA: TGCGCCAGCAGCCAAGATAGACAAGGGAGTGGGAACACTGAAGCTTTCTTT; CDR3 protein: CASSQDRQGSGNTEAFF
V gene: TRBV7-9; D gene: TRBD1; clone size: many; J gene: TRBJ2-7; CDR3 length: 13; CDR3 DNA: TGTGCCAGCAGCCCCCCGACAGGGCCCGAGCAGTACTTC; CDR3 protein: CASSPPTGPEQYF
V gene: TRBV7-2; D gene: NA; clone size: NA; J gene: TRBJ2-3; CDR3 length: 15; CDR3 DNA: TGTGCCAGCAGCTTAGTGGGACACCACACAGATACGCAGTATTTT; CDR3 protein: CASSLVGHHTDTQYF
V gene: TRBV20-1; D gene: NA; clone size: NA; J gene: TRBJ2-1; CDR3 length: 12; CDR3 DNA: TGCAGTGCTAGAGAGTACTACAATGAGCAGTTCTTC; CDR3 protein: CSAREYYNEQFF
V gene: TRBV7-9; D gene: NA; clone size: few; J gene: TRBJ2-7; CDR3 length: 13; CDR3 DNA: TGTGCCAGCAGCTTTGGACATCCCTACGAGCAGTACTTC; CDR3 protein: CASSFGHPYEQYF
V gene: TRBV12-3/TRBV12-4; D gene: NA; clone size: few; J gene: TRBJ2-5; CDR3 length: 13; CDR3 DNA: TGTGCCAGCAGTTTTCTATACGAAGAGACCCAGTACTTC; CDR3 protein: CASSFLYEETQYF
V gene: TRBV30; D gene: NA; clone size: NA; J gene: TRBJ1-2; CDR3 length: 12; CDR3 DNA: TGTGCCTCATGGGGGGGGCGGTATGGCTACACCTTC; CDR3 protein: CASWGGRYGYTF
V gene: TRBV28; D gene: TRBD2; clone size: NA; J gene: TRBJ2-1; CDR3 length: 16; CDR3 DNA: TGTGCCAGCAGTTGGACCTTAGCGGGAGGGCTCAGTGAGCAGTTCTTC; CDR3 protein: CASSWTLAGGLSEQFF